One and the same sample provided the 29 T cell receptor beta chains below, sequenced in a study of a mutant IDH1 vaccine in newly diagnosed glioma. Time point in this sample: week 47, end of study. Topical imiquimod accompanied each vaccine dose, which consisted of 300 ug of mutant IDH1 20-mer peptide. These receptors lack a known antigen. The data were produced by immunoSEQ multiplex PCR, yet TCRdb's version contains in-frame clones alone and is incomplete. The sample has about 84,000 clones, 75% to 85% seen once. The starting material was PBMCs, obtained from a glioma patient whose treatment included an IDH1 peptide vaccine. These receptors were taken from a man aged 35-49 years with glioma.

The genes are TRBV7-2 and TRBJ1-1, with D maybe TRBD1 (6 bases). There are 15 residues in the CDR3. Germline assignment: CDR1 SGHTA and CDR2 FQGNSA. V dropped 3 bases and J dropped 2 bases, with 13 bases sitting between them. The CDR3 DNA reads TGTGCCAGCAGCTTGTCACAGGGTCAAAACACTGAAGCTTTCTTT. This sequence encodes CASSLSQGQNTEAFF.

CDR3 sequence reads: CASSSRGGGQVHYEQYF. The CDR3, as DNA: TGTGCCAGCAGCAGCAGAGGTGGGGGACAGGTGCACTACGAGCAGTACTTC. The V call is TRBV5-4, the J call TRBJ2-7; 8 positions match TRBD1. V lost 4 bases to trimming and J lost 3 bases; unmatched junction nucleotides: 15. The CDR3 consists of 17 residues. Germline V gene lookup returns CDR1 SGHNT and CDR2 YYREEE (reference sequence).

This chain connects TRBV2 to TRBJ2-7, with D perhaps TRBD1 (6 bases). Germline V gene data show CDR1 as SNHLY and CDR2 as FYNNEI. The CDR3 totals 13 residues. Deletions cut 4 bases from V and 7 bases from J, with 14 bases between. The CDR3 DNA sequence: TGTGCCAGCAGTGGAACAGGGTTTGAGGAGCAGTACTTC. Residues: CASSGTGFEEQYF.

This rearrangement joins TRBV19 to TRBJ1-1; TRBD1 is a possible D gene (6 bases). Germline CDR1 is LNHDA and CDR2 is SQIVND (reference sequence). The V gene lost 6 bases and the J gene lost 7 bases, with 15 bases spanning the gap. This CDR3 has 13 residues. Here the CDR3 DNA reads TGTGCCAGTAGCCCGGGGGGCGCAGGTGAAGCTTTCTTT. Translated, it gives CASSPGGAGEAFF.

This clone was detected a few times. This CDR3 reads CASSPPGQAYGYTF. CDR3 sequence (DNA): TGTGCCAGCAGTCCCCCAGGGCAGGCCTATGGCTACACCTTC. This rearrangement joins TRBV28 to TRBJ1-2, with a weak D call TRBD1 (5 bases). Trimming cost V 5 bases and J 4 bases, with 14 bases left between them. CDR3 length: 14 residues. Germline values: CDR1 MDHEN, CDR2 SYDVKM.

The V and J genes are TRBV29-1 and TRBJ2-5; a possible D gene is TRBD2 (6 bases). Trimming removed 4 bases at V and 1 base at J, with 19 bases between. Germline V lookup: CDR1 SQVTM, CDR2 ANQGSEA. This CDR3 comprises 16 residues. The CDR3, as DNA: TGCAGCGTTGGCCCACCCCTAGCGCATCCCCAAGAGACCCAGTACTTC. It translates to CSVGPPLAHPQETQYF.

The rearrangement links TRBV19 to TRBJ2-7; D not certain. Germline assignment: CDR1 LNHDA and CDR2 SQIVND (reference sequence). The CDR3 runs to 13 residues. V was pared by 2 bases and J by 4 bases, with 9 bases between. The CDR3 coding sequence is TGTGCCAGTAGTATAAAGGGTTGGTACGAGCAGTACTTC. It codes for CASSIKGWYEQYF.

The V gene is TRBV5-8, the J gene TRBJ2-7; TRBD1 agrees at 10 bases. Per germline, CDR1 SGHTS and CDR2 YDEGEE. The length of the CDR3 is 16 residues. V was clipped by 3 bases and J by 2 bases; unmatched bases: 8. CDR3 coding DNA: TGTGCCAGCAGCTCCTACGGGACAGGGGAAACCTACGAGCAGTACTTC. Its translation: CASSSYGTGETYEQYF.

V is TRBV7-2 and J is TRBJ2-7; 8 bases agree with TRBD1. Per germline, CDR1 SGHTA and CDR2 FQGNSA. Unmatched junction bases numbered 14, after V lost 5 bases and J lost 5 bases. The CDR3 is 16 amino acids. The CDR3 sequence is CASSPQVDRGRHEQYF. In nucleotides, the CDR3 is TGTGCCAGCAGCCCCCAAGTTGACAGGGGAAGACACGAGCAGTACTTC.

The CDR3 coding sequence is TGTGCCAGTAGTCCCTCCGGGACAAATAATTCACCCCTCCACTTT. It specifies CASSPSGTNNSPLHF. V gene TRBV19 combines with J gene TRBJ1-6; D might be TRBD1 (6 bases). Germline V CDR1 and CDR2: LNHDA, SQIVND (reference sequence). The ends were cut back, 5 bases at V and 5 bases at J, with 13 bases in the middle. There are 15 residues in the CDR3.

CDR3 bases: TGTGCCAGCAGCGTAAGCCCTGCTGGGGATACGCAGTATTTT. This translates into CASSVSPAGDTQYF. The V and J genes are TRBV9 and TRBJ2-3; D uncertain. Trimming pared 1 base from V and 6 bases from J, leaving 12 bases between. The CDR3 totals 14 residues. Germline CDR1 SGDLS, CDR2 YYNGEE.

This chain joins TRBV21-1 and TRBJ2-7. TRBV21-1 represents a pseudogene. The CDR3 has 16 residues. The CDR3 loop is CASSAPTPFPSYEQYF. The CDR3 DNA follows: TGTGCCAGCAGCGCACCGACCCCTTTCCCCTCCTACGAGCAGTACTTC.

The chain recombines TRBV7-8 with TRBJ1-1; D not resolved. CDR1 SGHVS and CDR2 FQNEAQ come from the germline V gene. The CDR3 has 16 residues. Trimming stripped 4 bases from V and 0 bases from J, with 15 bases between. The chain's CDR3 is CASSWKGVGMNTEAFF. CDR3 bases: TGTGCCAGCAGCTGGAAGGGCGTAGGGATGAACACTGAAGCTTTCTTT.

The chain combines TRBV5-1 with TRBJ1-1; D may be TRBD1 (6 bases). Germline V gene lookup returns CDR1 SGHRS and CDR2 YFSETQ. The ends were cut back, 2 bases at V and 6 bases at J, with 11 bases in the middle. The CDR3 is 13 residues long. The CDR3 loop is CASSFRGNAEAFF. The DNA of the CDR3 is TGCGCCAGCAGCTTCAGGGGTAACGCTGAAGCTTTCTTT.

V is TRBV2 and J is TRBJ2-5, with D possibly matching TRBD1 (5 bases). The CDR3 has 13 residues. Germline values: CDR1 SNHLY, CDR2 FYNNEI. Trimming shortened V by 9 bases and J by 6 bases, and 17 bases separated the two germline ends. CDR3 nucleotides: TGTGCCAGTCGACTGGGGCTAGGACAGACCCAGTACTTC. The encoded protein is CASRLGLGQTQYF.

This clone is a singleton in its sample. The chain couples TRBV7-9 to TRBJ1-5; D call uncertain. CDR3 size: 14 residues. Trimming removed 1 base at V and 1 base at J, with 5 bases between. Germline lookup yields CDR1 SEHNR and CDR2 FQNEAQ (reference sequence). The CDR3 spells CASSLEASNQPQHF. DNA of the CDR3: TGTGCCAGCAGCTTAGAAGCCAGCAATCAGCCCCAGCATTTT.

This chain uses TRBV6-6 with TRBJ2-7; 9 positions agree with TRBD1. This CDR3 has 15 amino acids. CDR1 and CDR2 (germline): MNHNY, SVGAGI (reference sequence). V shed 2 bases, J shed 5 bases, and the junction held 7 bases outside the gene matches. The CDR3 loop reads CASSYTQGAGNEQYF. The CDR3 DNA is TGTGCCAGCAGTTACACACAGGGGGCGGGAAACGAGCAGTACTTC.

V gene TRBV19 combines with J gene TRBJ1-5; D is ambiguous. Trimming stripped 2 bases from V and 14 bases from J, with 16 bases between. Looked up from germline, CDR1 is LNHDA and CDR2 is SQIVND (reference sequence). The CDR3 spans 13 residues. The CDR3 spells CASSIIGKVIEHF. The CDR3 nucleotides read TGTGCCAGTAGTATAATCGGGAAGGTAATAGAGCATTTT.

The chain uses TRBV19 and TRBJ1-3; 8 nucleotides agree with TRBD1. Germline assignment: CDR1 LNHDA and CDR2 SQIVND (reference sequence). The CDR3 runs to 15 residues. V shed 5 bases, J shed 1 base, and the junction held 4 bases outside the gene matches. This chain's CDR3 is CASSVQGASGNTIYF. In DNA form, the CDR3 reads TGTGCCAGTAGTGTCCAGGGGGCGTCTGGAAACACCATATATTTT.

This clone was recorded a few times. The chain employs TRBV27 and TRBJ2-7; D gene unclear. Germline CDR1 reads MNHEY; CDR2 reads SMNVEV (reference sequence). CDR3 length equals 14 residues. V lost 4 bases, J lost 2 bases, and 12 bases lay in between. The CDR3 region is CASSSSVGPYEQYF. The CDR3 coding sequence is TGTGCCAGCAGTTCATCAGTCGGACCCTACGAGCAGTACTTC.

This clone has a handful of counts. The chain employs TRBV2 and TRBJ1-1; D is perhaps TRBD1 (6 bases). Trimming left V 4 bases short and J 5 bases short, with 11 bases between. CDR1 is SNHLY and CDR2 is FYNNEI in the germline V gene. This CDR3 is built from 13 residues. The CDR3 DNA is TGTGCCAGCAGTGTCTCGACAGGAACTGAAGCTTTCTTT. This sequence encodes CASSVSTGTEAFF.

The count of this clone is one. The V and J genes are TRBV7-9 and TRBJ1-3, with no clear D. CDR1 and CDR2 from the germline V gene are SEHNR and FQNEAQ (reference sequence). The length of the CDR3 is 14 residues. V shed 5 bases and J shed 1 base, with 9 bases lying between them. Here the CDR3 DNA reads TGTGCCAGCAGCCCCGGACTGTCTGGAAACACCATATATTTT. This sequence encodes CASSPGLSGNTIYF.

The genes are TRBV13 and TRBJ2-7, with D perhaps assigned TRBD1 or TRBD2 (5 bases each). Trimming stripped 5 bases from V and 5 bases from J, with 19 bases between. CDR1 and CDR2 from the germline V gene are PRHDT and FYEKMQ (reference sequence). The CDR3 extends over 15 amino acids. CDR3 sequence (DNA): TGTGCCAGCAGCCCCACCGGGGCCGCCATTCACGAGCAGTACTTC. Translation: CASSPTGAAIHEQYF.

This rearrangement joins TRBV6-5 to TRBJ1-2; weak D call: TRBD1 (5 bases). Trimming took 0 bases from V and 5 from J, leaving 13 bases between them. The germline V gene encodes CDR1 MNHEY and CDR2 SVGAGI. The CDR3 is made up of 15 amino acids. DNA for the CDR3: TGTGCCAGCAGTTACTCAGAGGGGAGGCTATATGGCTACACCTTC. Its translation: CASSYSEGRLYGYTF.

V and J are TRBV7-9 and TRBJ1-4; perhaps TRBD1 as D (6 bases). With 6 bases removed from V and 8 bases from J, the gap between germline ends came to 13 bases. The CDR3 is 13 amino acids. CDR1 is SEHNR, CDR2 FQNEAQ, per germline (reference sequence). The CDR3 loop is CASRQGKGEKLFF. The CDR3, as DNA: TGTGCCAGCAGGCAGGGGAAAGGAGAAAAACTGTTTTTT.

This clone was detected only once. The V gene is TRBV7-2, the J gene TRBJ2-4, with a tentative D call TRBD2 (6 bases). CDR3 size: 14 residues. Germline CDR1 reads SGHTA; CDR2 reads FQGNSA. V was cut by 4 bases and J by 2 bases, with 9 bases left in between. The CDR3 protein is CASSSGGTKNIQYF. CDR3 in DNA: TGTGCCAGCAGCTCCGGGGGAACCAAAAACATTCAGTACTTC.

The CDR3 DNA reads as TGTGCCAGCAGTGCGGGACGGTTGAACACTGAAGCTTTCTTT. Encoded protein: CASSAGRLNTEAFF. The chain couples TRBV5-4 to TRBJ1-1, with TRBD1 as a possible D gene (5 bases). The V gene's germline CDR1 is SGHNT and CDR2 YYREEE (reference sequence). V was trimmed by 5 bases and J by 0 bases, leaving 11 bases between them. The CDR3 has 14 residues.

This chain uses TRBV7-2 with TRBJ2-7; D unresolved. Trimming left V 5 bases short and J 6 bases short, with 11 bases between. The germline gives CDR1 SGHTA, CDR2 FQGNSA. This CDR3 region has 12 residues. For the CDR3, the DNA is TGTGCCAGCAGCCCACATCCTCCCGAGCAGTACTTC. Translated: CASSPHPPEQYF.

This chain joins TRBV11-2 and TRBJ2-7; TRBD2 aligns across 11 bases. Unmatched junction bases numbered 4, after V lost 2 bases and J lost 4 bases. The CDR3 length is 15 residues. Germline V CDR1 and CDR2: SGHAT, FQNNGV. The CDR3 here is CASSLTSGGSYEQYF. In nucleotides, the CDR3 is TGTGCCAGCAGCTTAACTAGCGGGGGTAGTTACGAGCAGTACTTC.